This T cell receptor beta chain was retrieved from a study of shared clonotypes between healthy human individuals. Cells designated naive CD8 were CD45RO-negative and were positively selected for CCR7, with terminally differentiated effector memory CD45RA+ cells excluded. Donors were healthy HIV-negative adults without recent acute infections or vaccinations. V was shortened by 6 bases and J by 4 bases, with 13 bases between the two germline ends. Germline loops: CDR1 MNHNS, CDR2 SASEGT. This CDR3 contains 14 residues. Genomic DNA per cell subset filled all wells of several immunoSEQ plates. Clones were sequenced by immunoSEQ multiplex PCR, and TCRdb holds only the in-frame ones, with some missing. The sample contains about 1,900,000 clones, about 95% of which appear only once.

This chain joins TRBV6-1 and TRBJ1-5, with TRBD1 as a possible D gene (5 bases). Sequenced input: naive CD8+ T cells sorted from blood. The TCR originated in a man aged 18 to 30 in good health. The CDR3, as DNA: TGTGCCAGCAGGGCAGGGAAAGCTAATCAGCCCCAGCATTTT. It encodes CASRAGKANQPQHF.